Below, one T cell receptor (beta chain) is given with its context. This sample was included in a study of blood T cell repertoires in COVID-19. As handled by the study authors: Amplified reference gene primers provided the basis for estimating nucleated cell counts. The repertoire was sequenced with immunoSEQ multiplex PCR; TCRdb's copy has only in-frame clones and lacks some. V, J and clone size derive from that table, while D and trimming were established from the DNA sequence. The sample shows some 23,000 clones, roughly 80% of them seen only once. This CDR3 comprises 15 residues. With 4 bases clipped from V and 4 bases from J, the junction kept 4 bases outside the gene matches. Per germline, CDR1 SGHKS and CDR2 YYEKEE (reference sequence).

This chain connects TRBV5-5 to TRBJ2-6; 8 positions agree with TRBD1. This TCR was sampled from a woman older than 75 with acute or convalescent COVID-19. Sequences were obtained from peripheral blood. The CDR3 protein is CASSHQGAGANVLTF. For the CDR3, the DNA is TGTGCCAGCAGCCACCAGGGGGCCGGGGCCAACGTCCTGACTTTC.